The TCR beta chain under discussion was sequenced for a study of cytomegalovirus exposure and HLA in healthy donors. Whole-study results and caveats: Further analysis, carried out later, found HLA-associated TCR beta chains more clonally expanded than equally common other chains. Earlier results showed most TCR beta V segments being productive about 87% or about 30% of the time. What a later analysis reportedly showed was that an Asian-associated ancestry cluster had fewer N-insertions than the 666-donor mean. Researchers catalogued some 160 TCR beta chains as cytomegalovirus-associated.

In the case of this clone: What it recognizes is unknown.

Germline loops: CDR1 MDHEN, CDR2 SYDVKM. V lost 8 bases, J lost 0 bases, and 2 bases stayed unmatched. The CDR3 length is 14 residues. Researchers ran the PCR with 60 Vbeta and 13 Jbeta primers. Profiling relied on immunoSEQ multiplex PCR, and the TCRdb table lists in-frame clones only, not all of them. The table lists 150,000 to 200,000 clones, roughly 83% of them singletons. Source material: PBMCs. V gene TRBV28 combines with J gene TRBJ2-1, with 9 positions matching TRBD2. The clonotype was recovered from a male donor in good health and CMV-seropositive. CDR3 protein: CASYSGSSYNEQFF. The CDR3 bases are TGTGCCAGCTATAGCGGGAGCTCCTACAATGAGCAGTTCTTC.